The rows below give T cell receptor beta chains drawn from one sample of a study of shared clonotypes between healthy human individuals. Clones were sequenced by immunoSEQ multiplex PCR, and TCRdb holds only the in-frame ones, with some missing. The sample carries 100,000 or so clones, about 63% recorded once. Sequencing was done on a sample of memory CD8+ T cells sorted from blood. These receptors were obtained from a woman in her thirties in good health. The conserved cysteine and the conserved F or W are not part of the CDR3 here. A clone size is listed for some rows: how often the clone was seen (once, few, many), or a class if it is expanded.

v_gene,abundance,CDR3aa
TRBV25-1,.,ASSDPRTGSSYNEQF
TRBV2,.,ASIVGFYGYT
TRBV11-2,.,ASSLLQGKLPGELF
TRBV25-1,many,ASSVSGGVAKNIQY
TRBV5-1,.,ASSLRTSGRDEQF
TRBV30,.,AWALSRGTEAF
TRBV27,.,ASGPMGALGSNEQF
TRBV10-3,.,AISESRNGGRAEAF
TRBV6-6,.,ASTTRGRLGHEQF
TRBV29-1,many,SVEPTRSEQF
TRBV28,.,ASSFRTPTSEQY
TRBV6-4,many,ASSDSKGDTDTQY
TRBV7-2,.,ASSGYYEDTQY
TRBV5-1,.,ASSPHPTGGHGYT
TRBV5-5,few,ASSWRGGDRGPYEQY
TRBV6-4,.,ASSDPQGIHQPQH
TRBV25-1,.,ASSETRQPNEKLF
TRBV6-1,.,ASSERVPLEAF
TRBV6-5,.,ASSYSGPTGELF
TRBV7-6,.,ASSSFAAHIISTDTQY
TRBV9,.,ASSVGHTNTGELF
TRBV2,.,ASSESWVGDTQY
TRBV6-4,few,ASRIPGLLRYEQY
TRBV27,.,ASRYLGTSGTNRETQY
TRBV28,few,ASSFFSLGTEAF
TRBV19,.,ASSILGAGELF
TRBV7-6,few,ASSLDGHGYT
TRBV9,many,ASSVGRARGRGGGELF
TRBV18,.,ASSPPGEGNEKLF
TRBV27,.,ASSSILAGVSGELF
TRBV5-6,once,ASSFRRAYEQF
TRBV27,.,ASSFLREGSREQY
TRBV18,.,ASSPRDTGTGELF
TRBV25-1,once,ASSALPPDKDTEAF
TRBV6-6,.,ASSPGGPYEQY
TRBV6-5,.,ASSFRENTEAF
TRBV5-1,.,ASSRTLAGVTETQY
TRBV13,few,ASSSTGGVGTGELF
TRBV23-1,.,ASSQPRDIIYEQY
TRBV27,.,ASSPRQVPNTGELF
TRBV28,few,ASSFPGARETQY
TRBV11-2,.,ASSFKGEGYT
TRBV25-1,.,ASSTNEQF
TRBV7-9,.,ASSLGLAGIREQF
TRBV6-6,once,ASSSSGPLNEQF
TRBV13,.,ASSLRPPPNEQF
TRBV5-6,.,ASRALWAAQQWGYT
TRBV15,.,ATSRRLAGVSADTQY
TRBV25-1,many,ASSVRGDQPQH
TRBV4-1,once,ASSQELPESLAKNIQY
TRBV6-6,.,ASHPYGTSGSNEQY
TRBV5-4,.,ASSLLRESNEQF
TRBV27,few,ASSPRDLSTYEQY
TRBV30,few,AWSVRGFYEQY
TRBV25-1,.,ASSDAGSAF
TRBV2,.,ASSERVQGYEQY
TRBV15,.,ATSSDRESYNEQF